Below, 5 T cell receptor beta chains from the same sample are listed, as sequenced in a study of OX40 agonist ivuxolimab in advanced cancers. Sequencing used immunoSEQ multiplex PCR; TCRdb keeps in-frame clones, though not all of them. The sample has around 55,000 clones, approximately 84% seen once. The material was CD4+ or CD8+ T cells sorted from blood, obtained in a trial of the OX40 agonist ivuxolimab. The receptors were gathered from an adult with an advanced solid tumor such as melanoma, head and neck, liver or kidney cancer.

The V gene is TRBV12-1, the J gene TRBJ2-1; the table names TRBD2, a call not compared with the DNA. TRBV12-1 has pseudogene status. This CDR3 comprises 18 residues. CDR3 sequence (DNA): TGTGCCAGCAGCTTTAAGTGTGTTGATAGCGGGAGGGCCAATGAGCAGTTCTTC. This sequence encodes CASSFKCVDSGRANEQFF.

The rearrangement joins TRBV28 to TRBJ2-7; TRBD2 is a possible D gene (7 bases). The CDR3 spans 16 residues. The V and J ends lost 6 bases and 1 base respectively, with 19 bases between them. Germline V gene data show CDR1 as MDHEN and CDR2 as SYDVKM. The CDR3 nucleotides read TGTGCCAGCAGGGAATCGAGGGGGGGAGGGTCCTACGAGCAGTACTTC. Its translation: CASRESRGGGSYEQYF.

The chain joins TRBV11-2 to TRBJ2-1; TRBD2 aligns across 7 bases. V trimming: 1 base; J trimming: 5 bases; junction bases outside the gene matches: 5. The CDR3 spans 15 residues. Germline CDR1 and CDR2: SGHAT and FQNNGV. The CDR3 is CASSLGERDDNEQFF. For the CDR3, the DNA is TGTGCCAGCAGCTTAGGGGAGCGGGACGACAATGAGCAGTTCTTC.

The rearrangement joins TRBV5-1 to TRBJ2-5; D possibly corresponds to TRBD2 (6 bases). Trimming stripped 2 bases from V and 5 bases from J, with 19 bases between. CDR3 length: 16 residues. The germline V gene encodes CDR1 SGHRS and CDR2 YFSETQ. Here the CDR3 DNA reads TGCGCCAGCAGCTTTTCTACTCTAGGGGCGGGGGAGACCCAGTACTTC. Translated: CASSFSTLGAGETQYF.

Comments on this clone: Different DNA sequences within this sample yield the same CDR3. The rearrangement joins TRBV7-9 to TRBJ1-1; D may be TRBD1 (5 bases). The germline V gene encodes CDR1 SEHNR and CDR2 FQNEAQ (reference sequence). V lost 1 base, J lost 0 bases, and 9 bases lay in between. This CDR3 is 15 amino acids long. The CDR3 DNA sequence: TGTGCCAGCAGCTTAGGAGGGGCTATGAACACTGAAGCTTTCTTT. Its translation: CASSLGGAMNTEAFF.